Reported below is one TCR beta chain. As yet, its antigen is unknown. This sample stems from a study of T cells in localized non-small cell lung cancer. Germline assignment: CDR1 MGHRA and CDR2 YSYEKL. Unmatched junction bases numbered 4, after V lost 3 bases and J lost 7 bases. The length of the CDR3 is 15 residues. TCRdb keeps only in-frame clones here, not all; method: immunoSEQ multiplex PCR. The sample lists around 39,000 clones, around 90% occurring once. The study, taken as a whole, reports: Maximal T cell clonality occurred in uninvolved adjacent lung, with tumor ranking below it. Sequencing covered just one tumor region, so heterogeneity cannot be ruled out. Higher adjacent-lung clonality was associated with shorter survival.

This TCR came from a woman aged 35-70 years with stage I lung adenocarcinoma. The chain is built from TRBV4-1 and TRBJ1-5; 12 bases match TRBD1. This specimen was peripheral blood, taken before any cancer treatment. For the CDR3, the DNA is TGCGCCAGCAGCCAGGGACAGGGGGCGGAACAGCCCCAGCATTTT. It is translated as CASSQGQGAEQPQHF.